The 30 T cell receptor beta chains below come from one sample, sequenced in a study of blood T cells in healthy people across ages. A sample-barcoded 5' primer and a J-beta primer mix were used in a second PCR of about 6 to 12 cycles. TCRdb analysed the 5' RACE reads with MiXCR anew, one entry per CDR3 protein. The sample lists hundreds of thousands of distinct CDR3 sequences, around 48% occurring once. Sequencing was performed on blood. These receptors were collected from a man older than 75 in good health.

This clonotype was picked up a small number of times. J is TRBJ2-4 and V is TRBV28; 8 bases match TRBD1. The CDR3 is 16 amino acids. Germline CDR1 is MDHEN and CDR2 is SYDVKM. V was pared by 5 bases and J by 0 bases, with 6 bases of the junction left unmatched. The CDR3: CASSRRTGLAKNIQYF. Here the CDR3 DNA reads TGTGCCAGCAGTCGCCGGACAGGGCTAGCCAAAAACATTCAGTACTTC.

A few counts support this clonotype. J is TRBJ2-7 and V is TRBV27, with D maybe TRBD1 (5 bases). From germline, CDR1 is MNHEY and CDR2 SMNVEV (reference sequence). With 3 bases removed from V and 0 bases from J, the gap between germline ends came to 9 bases. The CDR3 contains 14 residues. CDR3 protein: CASSFQGNSYEQYF. The CDR3 DNA reads TGTGCCAGCAGTTTCCAGGGAAACTCCTACGAGCAGTACTTC.

The chain employs TRBV7-2 and TRBJ2-7; TRBD1 or TRBD2 may be the D gene (5 bases each). The CDR3 loop spans 15 amino acids. Germline V gene sequence: CDR1 SGHTA, CDR2 FQGNSA. The V and J ends lost 5 bases and 2 bases respectively, with 16 bases between them. The CDR3 sequence is CASSPRGDVAYEQYF. CDR3 nucleotides: TGTGCCAGCAGCCCCAGAGGGGACGTCGCCTACGAGCAGTACTTC.

V gene TRBV4-2 combines with J gene TRBJ2-7, with 8 positions matching TRBD2. Per the germline V gene, CDR1 is LGHNA and CDR2 is YNFKEQ. The CDR3 contains 15 residues. J gave up 4 bases and V 1 base, and 6 bases lay outside the gene matches. This CDR3 reads CASSQVWRGEYEQYF. In nucleotides, the CDR3 is TGTGCCAGCAGCCAAGTGTGGCGGGGGGAATACGAGCAGTACTTC.

This chain connects TRBV7-2 to TRBJ1-2; TRBD1 matches at 11 bases. This CDR3 spans 15 amino acids. The germline V gene encodes CDR1 SGHTA and CDR2 FQGNSA. The junction had 6 bases not matched to a gene; V was cut back by 5 bases and J by 4 bases. CDR3 nucleotide sequence: TGTGCCAGCAGCCTTAGGACAGGGGGCCCCTATGGCTACACCTTC. Translating it yields CASSLRTGGPYGYTF.

Of note for this clonotype: A single base separates this from a much larger clone, so it may be a read error. The J gene is TRBJ2-5, the V gene TRBV6-5; 8 nucleotides line up with TRBD2. Near its end, the DNA agrees better with TRBJ2-1, so the J call may be wrong. Per the germline V gene, CDR1 is MNHEY and CDR2 is SVGAGI. CDR3 length: 15 residues. The CDR3 DNA sequence: TGTGCCAGCAGTTCCCCCGCGGGGGGTGGCGAGACCCAGTTCTTC. It specifies CASSSPAGGGETQFF.

This chain connects TRBV5-1 to TRBJ2-3; D is undetermined. Germline CDR1 reads SGHRS; CDR2 reads YFSETQ. This CDR3 contains 14 residues. The germline V and J ends were trimmed by 0 bases and 6 bases, with 11 bases remaining between them. The CDR3 here is CASSLGSNLDTQYF. CDR3 DNA sequence: TGCGCCAGCAGCTTGGGCAGCAATTTGGATACGCAGTATTTT.

This clonotype was seen just once. The chain links TRBV20-1 to TRBJ1-2; D uncertain. CDR3 size: 13 residues. The germline V and J ends were trimmed by 3 bases and 2 bases, with 10 bases remaining between them. CDR1 DFQATT and CDR2 SNEGSKA come from the germline V gene (reference sequence). CDR3 bases: TGCAGTGCTAGCGAGCAAACCAACTATGGCTACACCTTC. Protein product: CSASEQTNYGYTF.

Regarding this clonotype: One base away lies a much larger clone, so this may be a sequencing read error. The chain uses TRBV6-5 and TRBJ2-3, with D maybe TRBD2 (5 bases). Trimming took off 6 bases at V and 4 bases at J, with 14 bases between the two ends. Germline CDR1 and CDR2: MNHEY and SVGAGI. This CDR3 is 14 amino acids long. DNA of the CDR3: TGTGCCAGCAGCCGCCCGGGGAACTCAGATACGCAGTATTTT. It encodes CASSRPGNSDTQYF.

The chain carries TRBV18 and TRBJ1-2; 10 nucleotides match TRBD1. In germline, CDR1 is KGHSH, CDR2 LQKENI. CDR3 length equals 14 residues. V shed 3 bases, J shed 6 bases, and the junction held 4 bases outside the gene matches. The CDR3 spells CASSPGTGDHGYTF. The CDR3 DNA is TGTGCCAGCTCACCCGGGACAGGGGACCATGGCTACACCTTC.

This clonotype was picked up a small number of times. This chain connects TRBV18 to TRBJ2-1, with TRBD2 as a possible D gene (5 bases). Trimming removed 2 bases from V and 3 bases from J, with 11 bases in between. Germline CDR1 reads KGHSH; CDR2 reads LQKENI. The CDR3 length is 15 residues. The CDR3 nucleotides read TGTGCCAGCTCACCAACTAGTACGATCTACAATGAGCAGTTCTTC. This codes for CASSPTSTIYNEQFF.

This chain joins TRBV27 and TRBJ2-1; D gene ambiguous. Trimming removed 1 base from V and 7 bases from J, with 5 bases in between. This CDR3 region has 12 residues. The germline gives CDR1 MNHEY, CDR2 SMNVEV (reference sequence). In DNA form, the CDR3 reads TGTGCCAGCAGTTTATTCCGAAATGAGCAGTTCTTC. Its protein is CASSLFRNEQFF.

This clonotype was picked up a small number of times. The V gene is TRBV20-1, the J gene TRBJ2-5; TRBD2 agrees at 11 bases. Looked up from germline, CDR1 is DFQATT and CDR2 is SNEGSKA (reference sequence). CDR3 length: 14 residues. The CDR3 sequence: CSAGTSGLRGTQYF. The CDR3, as DNA: TGCAGCGCTGGGACTAGCGGCCTCCGGGGGACCCAGTACTTC.

This clonotype was found a few times. V is TRBV7-9 and J is TRBJ2-1; 10 nucleotides match TRBD2. Germline lookup yields CDR1 SEHNR and CDR2 FQNEAQ (reference sequence). The V gene end was trimmed by 5 bases and the J gene end by 9 bases; junction bases not matched to a gene: 7. This CDR3 spans 14 amino acids. The CDR3 coding sequence is TGTGCCAGCAGCGCGGGGACTAGCGTCAGTGAGCAGTTCTTC. Its translation: CASSAGTSVSEQFF.

In its sample, this clonotype was seen a few times. The chain has TRBV20-1 and TRBJ1-5; 9 positions agree with TRBD1. J lost 4 bases, V lost 1 base, and 5 bases had no gene match. The germline V gene encodes CDR1 DFQATT and CDR2 SNEGSKA (reference sequence). CDR3 size: 15 residues. CDR3 sequence reads: CSARVPTGGNQPQHF. CDR3 bases: TGCAGTGCTAGAGTACCGACAGGGGGGAATCAGCCCCAGCATTTT.

This clonotype was counted a few times. As DNA, the CDR3 is TGCAGTGCTCAAACTAGACTGGCCGACAATGAGCAGTTCTTC. This sequence encodes CSAQTRLADNEQFF. The rearrangement links TRBV20-1 to TRBJ2-1; perhaps TRBD2 as D (5 bases). V was cut by 5 bases and J by 5 bases, with 16 bases left in between. Germline V gene sequence: CDR1 DFQATT, CDR2 SNEGSKA (reference sequence). The CDR3 covers 14 residues.

Concerning this clonotype itself: A single base separates this from a much larger clone, so it may be a read error. The rearrangement joins TRBV6-6 to TRBJ2-3, with 10 nucleotides matching TRBD2. The CDR3 has 16 residues. Germline V gene sequence: CDR1 MNHNY, CDR2 SVGAGI (reference sequence). The CDR3 DNA reads as TGTGCCAGCAGTTATCGGCCTAGCGGGAGCACAGATACGCAGTGTTTT. Protein sequence: CASSYRPSGSTDTQCF.

This clonotype was seen more than once but under ten times. The rearrangement uses TRBV7-8 and TRBJ2-7, with 8 bases fitting TRBD2. Trimming cost V 5 bases and J 0 bases; bases outside gene matches: 9. Per germline, CDR1 SGHVS and CDR2 FQNEAQ. The CDR3 is 16 residues long. Here the CDR3 DNA reads TGTGCCAGCAGCGACGGAAGCGGGGGATTCTCCTACGAGCAGTACTTC. As protein: CASSDGSGGFSYEQYF. The complete variable domain, with remaining parts taken from reference TRBV7-8 and TRBJ2-7, reads GAGVSQSPRYKVAKRGQDVALRCDPISGHVSLFWYQQALGQGPEFLTYFQNEAQLDKSGLPSDRFFAERPEGSVSTLKIQRTQQEDSAVYLCASSDGSGGFSYEQYFGPGTRLTVT.

The chain is built from TRBV3-1 and TRBJ2-5; D gene unclear. The CDR3 runs to 17 residues. Deletions cut 0 bases from V and 5 bases from J, with 19 bases between. CDR1 and CDR2 (germline): LGHDT, YNNKEL (reference sequence). CDR3 nucleotide sequence: TGTGCCAGCAGCCAAGATTTCGGCAGGCTCCAGGAGGAGACCCAGTACTTC. Translated: CASSQDFGRLQEETQYF.

The sample holds a few counts of this clonotype. V and J are TRBV29-1 and TRBJ2-2; TRBD2 aligns across 7 bases. From germline, CDR1 is SQVTM and CDR2 ANQGSEA. The CDR3 length is 14 residues. V shed 7 bases, J shed 1 base, and the junction held 6 bases outside the gene matches. For the CDR3, the DNA is TGCAGCGGCACAGCGGGACTGAACACCGGGGAGCTGTTTTTT. Amino acids: CSGTAGLNTGELFF.

The V gene is TRBV6-1, the J gene TRBJ2-3, with D tentatively TRBD2 (6 bases). The germline V and J ends were trimmed by 7 bases and 2 bases, with 13 bases remaining between them. The V gene's germline CDR1 is MNHNS and CDR2 SASEGT. The CDR3 sequence is 14 residues long. CDR3: CASTQPSDTDTQYF. The CDR3 DNA is TGTGCCAGCACCCAACCTAGCGACACAGATACGCAGTATTTT.

J is TRBJ2-1 and V is TRBV5-1; TRBD1 aligns across 10 bases. From germline, CDR1 is SGHRS and CDR2 YFSETQ. This CDR3 is 16 amino acids long. The V segment lost 2 bases and the J segment 6 bases; nucleotides outside the gene matches: 8. The CDR3 DNA reads as TGCGCCAGCAGCTTTCACCGGGACAGGGGCCCCAATGAGCAGTTCTTC. Protein sequence: CASSFHRDRGPNEQFF.

V gene TRBV4-2 combines with J gene TRBJ1-2; no firm D call. This CDR3 contains 15 residues. Germline loops: CDR1 LGHNA, CDR2 YNFKEQ. V gave up 3 bases and J gave up 3 bases, with 14 bases separating them. The CDR3 bases are TGTGCCAGCAGCCAGTACGGAGCGGGTTACTATGGCTACACCTTC. It translates to CASSQYGAGYYGYTF.

The chain employs TRBV7-2 and TRBJ2-5, with D hard to call. The V gene's germline CDR1 is SGHTA and CDR2 FQGNSA. V was shortened by 7 bases and J by 7 bases, with 10 bases between the two germline ends. The length of the CDR3 is 11 residues. The CDR3 loop is CASMAQSTQYF. The CDR3, as DNA: TGTGCCAGCATGGCACAATCGACCCAGTACTTC.

J is TRBJ2-7 and V is TRBV28, with D maybe TRBD2 (5 bases). CDR3 length equals 14 residues. V was trimmed by 1 base and J by 1 base, leaving 8 bases between them. Germline assignment: CDR1 MDHEN and CDR2 SYDVKM. The DNA for the CDR3 is TGTGCCAGCAGTTTATATCGGGGTTCCTACGAGCAGTACTTC. It translates to CASSLYRGSYEQYF. Full variable domain (remainder filled in from reference TRBV28 and TRBJ2-7): DVKVTQSSRYLVKRTGEKVFLECVQDMDHENMFWYRQDPGLGLRLIYFSYDVKMKEKGDIPEGYSVSREKKERFSLILESASTNQTSMYLCASSLYRGSYEQYFGPGTRLTVT.

Remarks on this clonotype: A single base separates this from a much larger clone, so it may be a read error. The chain is built from TRBV6-5 and TRBJ2-1, with TRBD2 identical over 12 bases. CDR3 length: 15 amino acids. The V gene's germline CDR1 is MNHEY and CDR2 SVGAGI. CDR3 sequence reads: CASRLGTSGYNERFF. The CDR3 bases are TGTGCCAGCAGGCTTGGGACTAGCGGGTACAATGAGCGGTTCTTC.

The chain uses TRBV7-2 and TRBJ2-1; either TRBD1 or TRBD2 may supply D (6 bases each). Per germline, CDR1 SGHTA and CDR2 FQGNSA. This CDR3 contains 15 residues. V shed 0 bases and J shed 6 bases, with 12 bases lying between them. CDR3 nucleotide sequence: TGTGCCAGCAGCTTAGCGGGAGGACAGAGCAATGAGCAGTTCTTC. Amino acid sequence: CASSLAGGQSNEQFF.

The chain has TRBV4-3 and TRBJ1-6, with TRBD1 matching 11 bases. This CDR3 comprises 16 residues. Per germline, CDR1 LGHNA and CDR2 YSLEER. The V gene end was trimmed by 5 bases and the J gene end by 9 bases; junction bases not matched to a gene: 9. In nucleotides, the CDR3 is TGCGCCAGCAGCAGAGACCCCGGGACAGGGGGTTCACCCCTCCACTTT. Its protein product is CASSRDPGTGGSPLHF.

CDR3 nucleotides: TGCAGTGCCCTTAGCTCCTACAATGAGCAGTACTTC. Amino acid sequence: CSALSSYNEQYF. The rearrangement uses TRBV20-1 and TRBJ2-5; D unresolved. There are 12 residues in the CDR3. The V and J ends lost 6 bases and 11 bases respectively, with 19 bases between them. Per germline, CDR1 DFQATT and CDR2 SNEGSKA (reference sequence).

The J gene is TRBJ2-1, the V gene TRBV7-9; D gene ambiguous. V lost 1 base and J lost 5, with 9 bases in between. The CDR3 runs to 14 residues. Germline V gives CDR1 SEHNR, CDR2 FQNEAQ (reference sequence). CDR3 DNA sequence: TGTGCCAGCAGCTTAGAAGAGTTAAACAATGAGCAGTTCTTC. It codes for CASSLEELNNEQFF.